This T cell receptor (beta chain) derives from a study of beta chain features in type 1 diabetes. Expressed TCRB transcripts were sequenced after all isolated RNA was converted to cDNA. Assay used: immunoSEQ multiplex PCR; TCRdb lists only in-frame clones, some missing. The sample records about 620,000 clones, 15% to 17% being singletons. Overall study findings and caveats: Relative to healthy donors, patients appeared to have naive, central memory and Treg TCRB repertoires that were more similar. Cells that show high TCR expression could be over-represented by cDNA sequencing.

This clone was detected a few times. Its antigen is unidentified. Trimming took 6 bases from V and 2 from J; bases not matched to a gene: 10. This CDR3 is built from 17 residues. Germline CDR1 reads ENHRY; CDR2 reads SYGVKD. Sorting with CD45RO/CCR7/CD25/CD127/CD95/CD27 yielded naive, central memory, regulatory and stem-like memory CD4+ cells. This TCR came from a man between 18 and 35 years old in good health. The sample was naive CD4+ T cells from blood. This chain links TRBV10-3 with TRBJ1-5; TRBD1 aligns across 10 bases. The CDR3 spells CAISPGTGDRGNQPQHF. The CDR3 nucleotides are TGTGCCATCAGCCCTGGGACAGGGGATAGGGGCAATCAGCCCCAGCATTTT.